This entry lists 7 T cell receptor beta chains sequenced from one sample in a study of human T cells and chemical hapten exposure. The time point: patch test 2, 6 weeks after DPC sensitization. Treatment defined: therapeutic diphenylcyclopropenone sensitization with weekly scalp DPC. TCRdb redid the calling of the RACE reads with MiXCR, one entry per CDR3 protein. This sample carries a few hundred thousand distinct CDR3 sequences, about 6% of them seen once, and the ten largest clones take under 7%. This specimen was whole blood, taken in connection with sensitization to the hapten diphenylcyclopropenone (DPC). These receptors were taken from a woman in her late teens or twenties with alopecia areata. Some clones in this sample may be carry-over from other donors' samples.

In this sample, this clonotype turned up many times. The chain links TRBV3-1 to TRBJ1-5; perhaps TRBD1 as D (6 bases). CDR1 is LGHDT and CDR2 is YNNKEL in the germline V gene (reference sequence). Trimming stripped 6 bases from V and 3 bases from J, with 9 bases between. The CDR3 totals 13 residues. The CDR3 reads CASSKGDNQPQHF. CDR3 nucleotides: TGTGCCAGCAGTAAGGGGGACAATCAGCCCCAGCATTTT.

This clonotype has just a few counts. The chain joins TRBV10-3 to TRBJ2-2; D is ambiguous. CDR3 length: 13 residues. With 4 bases removed from V and 4 bases from J, the gap between germline ends came to 7 bases. Germline lookup yields CDR1 ENHRY and CDR2 SYGVKD. In DNA form, the CDR3 reads TGTGCCATCAGTGGATTCCTCACCGGGGAGCTGTTTTTT. Residues: CAISGFLTGELFF.

This clonotype came up a few times. The gene calls are TRBV7-2 and TRBJ2-6, with 7 bases aligning to TRBD1. CDR3 length: 15 amino acids. With V trimmed by 5 bases and J by 10 bases, 11 bases remained unmatched. Germline V CDR1 and CDR2: SGHTA, FQGNSA. The CDR3 DNA follows: TGTGCCAGCAGCCTGGGACAGCCGTCGGGAAACGTCCTGACTTTC. This sequence encodes CASSLGQPSGNVLTF.

This clonotype was picked up a small number of times. The chain joins TRBV24-1 to TRBJ2-1; possible D gene TRBD2, 5 bases. CDR1 KGHDR and CDR2 SFDVKD come from the germline V gene. V was clipped by 5 bases and J by 10 bases, with 14 bases between them. This CDR3 spans 13 amino acids. The CDR3 coding sequence is TGTGCCACCAGTGCTAAATTAACGGGGGAGCAGTTCTTC. Translating gives CATSAKLTGEQFF.

V is TRBV6-4 and J is TRBJ1-5; perhaps TRBD1 as D (5 bases). Germline CDR1 reads MRHNA; CDR2 reads SNTAGT. V was pared by 3 bases and J by 9 bases, with 15 bases between. This CDR3 has 14 residues. The CDR3 region has the DNA TGTGCCAGCAGTGAGGGCCCAGGGTTATTGCCCCAGCATTTT. Amino acid sequence: CASSEGPGLLPQHF.

This clonotype was picked up many times. This chain connects TRBV21-1 to TRBJ1-1; TRBD1, the D gene given by the table, was not confirmed from the DNA. TRBV21-1 is flagged as a pseudogene. CDR3 length equals 19 residues. The CDR3 region is CASSKPDEPGQNMNTEAFF. The CDR3 DNA sequence: TGTGCCAGCAGCAAACCAGATGAGCCGGGACAGAATATGAACACTGAAGCTTTCTTT.

This clonotype was seen repeatedly, ten times or more. The rearrangement uses TRBV6-2 or TRBV6-3 and TRBJ1-2; no firm D call. The germline V gene has CDR1 MNHEY and CDR2 SVGEGT. The CDR3 loop spans 13 amino acids. V lost 2 bases and J 6 bases, leaving 10 bases between the germline ends. The CDR3 DNA sequence: TGTGCCAGCAGTTACATAATGGGAGATGGCTACACCTTC. Its protein is CASSYIMGDGYTF.